The clone carrying this T cell receptor beta chain came up a few times. The CDR3 runs to 13 residues. Looked up from germline, CDR1 is SGHRS and CDR2 is YFSETQ. Between the trimmed V and J ends, which lost 7 bases and 4 bases, there was a span of 13 bases. The PCR made use of 60 Vbeta and 13 Jbeta primers. Repertoires were generated with immunoSEQ multiplex PCR, while TCRdb's copy carries only in-frame clones and drops some. The data contain roughly 140,000 clones, roughly 80% of them singletons. The data stem from a study of cytomegalovirus exposure and HLA in healthy donors. The TCR sequence derives from a woman aged 45 to 65 in good health and CMV-seronegative. Sequencing was performed on PBMCs. V and J are TRBV5-1 and TRBJ2-3; possibly TRBD1 for D (6 bases). In DNA form, the CDR3 reads TGCGCCAGCTGCAGGGGAAGCGCAGATACGCAGTATTTT. Encoded protein: CASCRGSADTQYF.